Listed below are T cell receptor beta chains from one sample, sequenced in a study of blood T cell repertoires in COVID-19. Sequencing was performed with immunoSEQ multiplex PCR; in TCRdb, only in-frame clones are kept and a portion is missing. The top ten hold over 5% of the sample, which has fewer than 300,000 clones, 70% to 90% seen once. The sample comprised peripheral blood. Receptor source: a woman in her forties or fifties with COVID-19, enrolled during active disease. Each CDR3 is given with its conserved first and last residue. A D gene is named only where the DNA matches it firmly. Part of the rows lack a size; the others show once, few, many or a class for expanded clones.

TRBV18	TRBD2	TRBJ2-7	NA	TGTGCCAGCTCAAATAGCGGGAACGAGCAGTACTTC	CASSNSGNEQYF
TRBV12-3/TRBV12-4	NA	TRBJ1-4	NA	TGTGCCAGCTATATATCTGGGAGTGAAAAACTGTTTTTT	CASYISGSEKLFF
TRBV29-1	TRBD2	TRBJ2-1	NA	TGCAGCGTTGAAGATCCCCACTCTAGCGGGAGCTCCTACAATGAGCAGTTCTTC	CSVEDPHSSGSSYNEQFF
TRBV3-1/TRBV3-2	NA	TRBJ2-5	NA	TGTGCCAGCAGCCCAGGACTAAACCGGGAGACCCAGTACTTC	CASSPGLNRETQYF
TRBV7-2	TRBD1	TRBJ1-2	NA	TGTGCCAGCAGCTCACGACAGGGATCGGTCGGCTACACCTTC	CASSSRQGSVGYTF
TRBV3-1/TRBV3-2	TRBD2	TRBJ2-7	NA	TGTGCCAGCAGCCCTCTCCCCGGGACTAGCGGGAGTGGCGGCTCCTGGGGGCAGTACTTC	CASSPLPGTSGSGGSWGQYF
TRBV7-8	NA	TRBJ2-7	NA	TGTGCCAGCAGCTCAGACTCCGCGAAAGGCTACGAGCAGTACTTC	CASSSDSAKGYEQYF
TRBV27	TRBD1	TRBJ1-1	once	TGTGCCAGCACTTTGTTATCCCGGGACAGGGGGCTAAGAGGAGCTGAAGCTTTCTTT	CASTLLSRDRGLRGAEAFF
TRBV15	TRBD2	TRBJ2-1	NA	TGTGCCACCAGCGCCCGGCGGCGGGAGCGTTCCAATGAGCAGTTCTTC	CATSARRRERSNEQFF
TRBV5-1	TRBD1	TRBJ1-2	NA	TGCGCCAGCAGCTTGACACAGGGGTTCAACTATGGCTACACCTTC	CASSLTQGFNYGYTF
TRBV2	TRBD2	TRBJ2-3	NA	TGTGCCAGCAACCTGGGCGGGAGTGCAGATACGCAGTATTTT	CASNLGGSADTQYF
TRBV19	NA	TRBJ1-1	NA	TGTGCCAGTAGTATGGGCAGGGGAGTTGGGGACACTGAAGCTTTCTTT	CASSMGRGVGDTEAFF
TRBV5-1	TRBD2	TRBJ2-7	NA	TGCGCCAGCAGCTTAGTGGCGGGAGGGCCGAGCGACGAGCAGTACTTC	CASSLVAGGPSDEQYF
TRBV5-1	TRBD1	TRBJ2-1	NA	TGCGCCAGCAGCTTGAAAGGGGGCGAATCCTACAATGAGCAGTTCTTC	CASSLKGGESYNEQFF
TRBV18	TRBD1	TRBJ2-5	NA	TGTGCCAGCTCACCGACAGGGCAAGAGACCCAGTACTTC	CASSPTGQETQYF
TRBV12-3/TRBV12-4	NA	TRBJ2-1	NA	TGTGCCAGCAGTTTAGGGCAACAGTTCTTC	CASSLGQQFF
TRBV24-1	TRBD2	TRBJ2-1	NA	TGTGCCACCAGTGATCCACGACTAGCGGGTATTTCCAGCTCCTACAATGAGCAGTTCTTC	CATSDPRLAGISSSYNEQFF
TRBV7-2	NA	TRBJ1-5	NA	TGTGCCAGCAGCTTAGGTTCTGGGGCTCGTAGCAATCAGCCCCAGCATTTT	CASSLGSGARSNQPQHF
TRBV5-1	NA	TRBJ2-3	NA	TGCGCCAGCAGCTTAGGGGGGGTCGGAACAGATACGCAGTATTTT	CASSLGGVGTDTQYF
TRBV11-1	TRBD2	TRBJ2-1	NA	TGTGCCAGCAACGGGAGGGCCATCGATGAGCAGTTCTTC	CASNGRAIDEQFF
TRBV18	TRBD1	TRBJ1-2	NA	TGTGCCAGCTCACCAGACAGGGTACGCTACACCTTC	CASSPDRVRYTF
TRBV30	TRBD1	TRBJ2-4	NA	TGTGCCTGGAGTGTAGGTTACGAGTTTAGGACAGGGAAAAACATTCAGTACTTC	CAWSVGYEFRTGKNIQYF
TRBV6-1	NA	TRBJ1-2	NA	TGTGCCAGCAGTGAAGAAGGCAGGTCCTATGGCTACACCTTC	CASSEEGRSYGYTF
TRBV29-1	NA	TRBJ2-2	NA	TGCAGCGTTGCCAGTAAGAACACCGGGGAGCTGTTTTTT	CSVASKNTGELFF
TRBV13	NA	TRBJ2-5	NA	TGTGCCAGCAGCTCGGAGCGGACTCAAGAGACCCAGTACTTC	CASSSERTQETQYF
TRBV6-2/TRBV6-3	NA	TRBJ1-1	NA	TGTGCCAGCAGTTACTCGACAGCAAACACTGAAGCTTTCTTT	CASSYSTANTEAFF
TRBV6-5	TRBD1	TRBJ1-2	NA	TGTGCCAGCACTCAGGGGGTTCTCGATGGCTACACCTTC	CASTQGVLDGYTF
TRBV27	TRBD2	TRBJ2-1	once	TGTGCCAGCAGTTTCGGACTAGCGGGGTACAATGAGCAGTTCTTC	CASSFGLAGYNEQFF
TRBV18	TRBD2	TRBJ2-3	NA	TGTGCCAGCTCGGGGACTAGCGGAAGTACCACAGATACGCAGTATTTT	CASSGTSGSTTDTQYF
TRBV2	NA	TRBJ1-6	NA	TGTGCCAGCAGTCAAACTGCGGCGAATTCACCCCTCCACTTT	CASSQTAANSPLHF
TRBV19	TRBD2	TRBJ2-7	NA	TGTGCCAGTAGCCCGGGGGGGCTGGGTGGCCACGAGCAGTACTTC	CASSPGGLGGHEQYF
TRBV30	NA	TRBJ2-7	NA	TGTGCCTCACTCCGGGCCTCGAGGGGGGAGCAGTACTTC	CASLRASRGEQYF
TRBV5-5	NA	TRBJ2-7	NA	TGTGCCAGCAGCTTTGCAGGGGCCAACTACGAGCAGTACTTC	CASSFAGANYEQYF
TRBV30	NA	TRBJ2-1	NA	TGTGCCTGGACTGGCCTTTACAATGAGCAGTTCTTC	CAWTGLYNEQFF
TRBV6-2/TRBV6-3	NA	TRBJ2-4	NA	TGTGCCAGCAGTCCCCCGAGTACGGTCAAAAACATTCAGTACTTC	CASSPPSTVKNIQYF
TRBV4-3	NA	TRBJ1-1	few	TGCGCCAGCAGCCCGTCGCGGATCACTGAAGCTTTCTTT	CASSPSRITEAFF
TRBV7-9	TRBD2	TRBJ2-3	NA	TGTGCCAGCAGCTTAGCGTTGCGGGAGGGCACAGATACGCAGTATTTT	CASSLALREGTDTQYF
TRBV3-1/TRBV3-2	TRBD2	TRBJ2-7	NA	TGTGCCAGCAGCCTTGGGTCTAGCGGGAGGAATGAGCAGTACTTC	CASSLGSSGRNEQYF
TRBV28	NA	TRBJ1-1	NA	TGTGCCAGCAGTGAGAACAGGGAAGCTTTCTTT	CASSENREAFF
TRBV11-2	TRBD1	TRBJ1-3	NA	TGTGCCAGCAGCCCCAAAAGGGGGCTCTCTGGAAACACCATATATTTT	CASSPKRGLSGNTIYF
TRBV5-6	NA	TRBJ1-6	NA	TGTGCCAGCAGCTTGGGAGCCGGGAGGAGTTCACCCCTCCACTTT	CASSLGAGRSSPLHF
TRBV6-5	TRBD1	TRBJ2-2	NA	TGTGCCAGCAGTTTTCAGAGGATTCAGGGGGCCGGGGAGCTGTTTTTT	CASSFQRIQGAGELFF
TRBV5-1	NA	TRBJ2-1	NA	TGCGCCAGCAGCTCGAGACTAGACAATGAGCAGTTCTTC	CASSSRLDNEQFF
TRBV5-1	TRBD2	TRBJ2-5	NA	TGCGCCAGCAGCCTACTAGCGGGAGGAATAGGGGAGACCCAGTACTTC	CASSLLAGGIGETQYF
TRBV6-5	NA	TRBJ2-5	NA	TGTGCCAGCAGTTACGGGGCGTGGGTGCGAGAGACCCAGTACTTC	CASSYGAWVRETQYF
TRBV19	TRBD1	TRBJ1-3	NA	TGTGCCAGTAGTGAGACAGGGAGCTCTGGAAACACCATATATTTT	CASSETGSSGNTIYF
TRBV19	TRBD1	TRBJ1-4	NA	TGTGCCAGTAGTAATGACAGGGTCAAGAGTGAAAAACTGTTTTTT	CASSNDRVKSEKLFF
TRBV7-8	NA	TRBJ1-1	NA	TGTGCCAGCAGCTTCAGGAACACTGAAGCTTTCTTT	CASSFRNTEAFF
TRBV6-1	TRBD1	TRBJ2-1	NA	TGTGCCAGCAGACTACAGGGGGCACATGAGCAGTTCTTC	CASRLQGAHEQFF
TRBV7-2	TRBD2	TRBJ2-7	NA	TGTGCCAGCAGCTACCCGCGAGGGAGCGGGAGCTACGAGCAGTACTTC	CASSYPRGSGSYEQYF
TRBV7-2	NA	TRBJ1-1	NA	TGTGCCAGCAGCCTTGAGAAGAACACTGAAGCTTTCTTT	CASSLEKNTEAFF
TRBV6-5	NA	TRBJ1-6	NA	TGTGCCAGCAGTTACTCGGCTAGCACCTATAATTCACCCCTCCACTTT	CASSYSASTYNSPLHF
TRBV5-6	NA	TRBJ2-4	NA	TGTGCCAGCAGCTTGGGACTAGCCAAAAACATTCAGTACTTC	CASSLGLAKNIQYF
TRBV9	TRBD1	TRBJ1-2	NA	TGTGCCAGCAGGGAAACAGGGGGAGGCTCCTATGGCTACACCTTC	CASRETGGGSYGYTF